Listed below are T cell receptor beta chains from one sample, sequenced in a study of T cells after yellow fever vaccination. TCRdb re-analysed the 5' RACE reads in MiXCR, keeping a single row per CDR3 protein. This sample has about 130,000 distinct CDR3 sequences; roughly 9% occur once, and the top ten carry about two fifths. Specimen: CD8+ T cells sorted from PBMCs, collected on the day of the yellow fever booster vaccination. The receptors originated from a man younger than 35 who received the YFV17D yellow fever vaccine. The CDR3 runs from the conserved cysteine through the conserved F or W. Each record gives: CDR3 protein, CDR3 DNA, J gene, clone size, V gene, D gene. The D gene is left open where the match is weak. A clone size is listed for some rows: how often the clone was seen (once, few, many), or a class if it is expanded.

CDR3 protein: CASSQDLLGTGFIAYTQYF
CDR3 DNA: TGCGCCAGCAGCCAAGATCTCTTGGGGACGGGATTTATAGCGTATACGCAGTATTTT
J gene: TRBJ2-3
clone size: few
V gene: TRBV4-3
D gene: -

CDR3 protein: CASSHNRQGPEDTQYF
CDR3 DNA: TGCGCCAGCAGCCACAACCGACAGGGGCCAGAAGATACGCAGTATTTT
J gene: TRBJ2-3
clone size: -
V gene: TRBV4-1
D gene: TRBD1

CDR3 protein: CASSYGSGGELFF
CDR3 DNA: TGTGCCAGCAGTTACGGGTCCGGGGGGGAGCTGTTTTTT
J gene: TRBJ2-2
clone size: -
V gene: TRBV6-5
D gene: -

CDR3 protein: CASSFSSWLGGQLGAVADTQYF
CDR3 DNA: TGTGCCAGCAGCTTTAGTTCCTGGTTGGGGGGGCAGCTCGGGGCAGTGGCAGATACGCAGTATTTT
J gene: TRBJ2-3
clone size: -
V gene: TRBV11-2
D gene: -

CDR3 protein: CASSGHLGCTEAFF
CDR3 DNA: TGTGCCAGCAGCGGTCATTTGGGATGCACTGAAGCTTTCTTT
J gene: TRBJ1-1
clone size: few
V gene: TRBV21-1
D gene: -

CDR3 protein: CASSGAYQNTEAFF
CDR3 DNA: TGTGCCAGCAGTGGGGCATATCAGAACACTGAAGCTTTCTTT
J gene: TRBJ1-1
clone size: -
V gene: TRBV2
D gene: -

CDR3 protein: CASSVGTASYANTGELFF
CDR3 DNA: TGTGCCAGCAGCGTAGGGACGGCGAGTTACGCGAACACCGGGGAGCTGTTTTTT
J gene: TRBJ2-2
clone size: many
V gene: TRBV9
D gene: -

CDR3 protein: CSVVDYNEQFF
CDR3 DNA: TGCAGCGTTGTGGATTACAATGAGCAGTTCTTC
J gene: TRBJ2-1
clone size: many
V gene: TRBV29-1
D gene: -

CDR3 protein: CASSAGLAGGIYNEQFF
CDR3 DNA: TGTGCCAGCAGCGCCGGACTAGCGGGGGGGATCTACAATGAGCAGTTCTTC
J gene: TRBJ2-1
clone size: -
V gene: TRBV9
D gene: TRBD2

CDR3 protein: CASSTVPGLESYNEQFF
CDR3 DNA: TGTGCCAGCAGCACCGTACCGGGACTAGAGTCCTACAATGAGCAGTTCTTC
J gene: TRBJ2-1
clone size: -
V gene: TRBV11-2
D gene: TRBD2

CDR3 protein: CASSLQRETQYF
CDR3 DNA: TGTGCCAGCAGCTTGCAGCGAGAGACCCAGTACTTC
J gene: TRBJ2-5
clone size: -
V gene: TRBV11-2
D gene: -

CDR3 protein: CASSLTPKAYEQYF
CDR3 DNA: TGTGCCAGCAGCTTGACTCCGAAAGCCTACGAGCAGTACTTC
J gene: TRBJ2-7
clone size: -
V gene: TRBV7-2
D gene: -